The T cell receptor (beta chain) under discussion was sequenced for a study of OX40 agonist ivuxolimab in advanced cancers. About the study: A mean age of 60 years, range about 20 to 85, was recorded, and over 65% were male. Two patients with cutaneous melanoma and one with hepatocellular carcinoma, three in total, showed partial responses.

The CDR3 runs to 17 residues. The J segment lost 7 bases and the V segment lost 3 bases, leaving 11 bases of the junction unmatched. Germline values: CDR1 SGHVS, CDR2 FQNEAQ. Here immunoSEQ multiplex PCR was the method, and the copy in TCRdb shows in-frame clones only, minus some. The sample lists about 46,000 clones; around 86% were seen once. V usage is TRBV7-8 and J usage is TRBJ2-1, with 11 bases that match TRBD2. This TCR was recovered from an adult with an advanced solid tumor such as melanoma, head and neck, liver or kidney cancer. This sample comprised CD4+ or CD8+ T cells sorted from blood, obtained in a trial of the OX40 agonist ivuxolimab. The CDR3 nucleotides read TGTGCCAGCAGCTTTACTAGCGGGAGTATAGATTTAAATGAGCAGTTCTTC. Its protein product is CASSFTSGSIDLNEQFF. The complete variable domain, with remaining parts taken from reference TRBV7-8 and TRBJ2-1, reads GAGVSQSPRYKVAKRGQDVALRCDPISGHVSLFWYQQALGQGPEFLTYFQNEAQLDKSGLPSDRFFAERPEGSVSTLKIQRTQQEDSAVYLCASSFTSGSIDLNEQFFGPGTRLTVL.